This T cell receptor (beta chain) was identified during a study of T cell clones after liver transplantation. Study information: Post-transplant blood was tracked for graft-donor-reactive T cell clones identified in a pre-transplant mixed lymphocyte reaction. Tolerance: complete withdrawal held at least one year, liver enzymes staying within twice normal.

Trimming took 1 base from V and 5 from J; bases not matched to a gene: 3. CDR3 length: 14 residues. CDR1 and CDR2 (germline): SGHAT, FQNNGV. In the case of this clone: Its specificity is unknown.

Produced via immunoSEQ multiplex PCR; TCRdb's table is partial and in-frame only. The data contain around 110,000 clones, approximately 90% of them singletons. Study-level points and caveats: In two subjects, few donor cells limited the measurable donor-reactive repertoire. A significant post-transplant drop in circulating graft-donor-reactive CD4 TCRbeta sequences occurred in most of the 8 subjects.

The sample in question was CD4+ T cells from blood, obtained 12 months after liver transplant. This sequence was found in a human patient who received a liver transplant. The T cells may partly be graft donor cells. The V call is TRBV11-2, the J call TRBJ2-5, with 8 bases fitting TRBD1. CDR3 DNA: TGTGCCAGCAGCTTAGCAGGGGGCGCGGAGACCCAGTACTTC. This codes for CASSLAGGAETQYF. The full variable domain, with the rest looked up from reference TRBV11-2 and TRBJ2-5, is EAGVAQSPRYKIIEKRQSVAFWCNPISGHATLYWYQQILGQGPKLLIQFQNNGVVDDSQLPKDRFSAERLKGVDSTLKIQPAKLEDSAVYLCASSLAGGAETQYFGPGTRLLVL.